What follows is one T cell receptor beta chain and its context. The antigen is undetermined. This CDR3 region has 15 residues. The junction had 6 bases not matched to a gene; V was cut back by 4 bases and J by 4 bases. Germline CDR1 and CDR2: SGHTA and FQGNSA. TCRdb reprocessed the 5' RACE reads with MiXCR, giving one entry per CDR3 protein. The repertoire has fewer than 600,000 distinct CDR3 sequences, about 20% of them found once; the top ten carry roughly 8.1%. The sample belongs to a study of T-cell memory formation after mild COVID-19. Study as a whole: TCR clusters were mostly donor specific. Study-wide points: The study detected some responding clones in pre-infection memory, suggesting cross-reactive memory joined. Confirmation was lacking for SARS-CoV-2 specificity of second-wave clones that peaked on day 37.

This TCR was sampled from an adult woman who had mild COVID-19 (a few samples of this study predate the infection). Cell type and time point are not known. Sequencing used PBMCs or a T cell subset sorted from them (not recorded which). The J gene is TRBJ2-3, the V gene TRBV7-2, with TRBD1 matching over 9 bases. The CDR3, as DNA: TGTGCCAGCAGCTCCTACAGGGGGCGTGCAGATACGCAGTATTTT. The encoded protein is CASSSYRGRADTQYF.